The present T cell receptor (beta chain) was sequenced within a study of cytomegalovirus exposure and HLA in healthy donors (dated by TCRdb to 2016 to 2017). For the study in its entirety: An earlier analysis of 550 to 700 of the donors reported about 250 Gb of sequence data and some 120 million unique TCR beta sequences from some 180 million T cells. The genetic ancestry cluster associated with self-reported Caucasian donors included around 76% of the roughly 390 genotyped donors. The study profiled the T cell repertoires of hundreds of subjects by immunosequencing and related them to cytomegalovirus serostatus. Among roughly 400 genotyped donors of the cohort, an average of roughly 230,000 unique TCR beta nucleotide sequences was sequenced per donor, of which approximately 19% were non-productive. A later genetic analysis used genome-wide SNP genotypes for about three fifths of the 666 donors, treating that subset as a discovery cohort. Typing coverage differed by locus: A, B, C, DRB1 and DQB1 were typed in about 629-640 donors, DQA1 in around 500, DPA1 in roughly 590, and DPB1 in approximately 450. An earlier analysis of several hundred of the donors applied high-throughput TCR beta sequencing to assess whether each TCR beta V gene segment acted as functional or pseudogenic. Alongside the repertoire data, information on donor age, sex, ethnicity and CMV serostatus was compiled. HLA typing included class I and class II loci at four-digit resolution. Around 320 gigabases of sequencing data and approximately 85 million unique TCR sequences were included in an early release covering under 650 HLA-typed donors. To predict cytomegalovirus infection status, the study brought together high-throughput TCR immunosequencing, statistical association of individual TCRs with disease status, and machine learning. All discovery cohort repertoires had been generated on a single sequencing platform. The study was designed to test whether signatures of past pathogen exposure could be identified by cataloging public T cell receptors. In a later analysis, previously published TCR beta repertoires from 666 donors were re-analyzed and high-resolution HLA genotyping was added so that TCR occurrence patterns could be studied. A separate validation cohort of 100 to 150 different subjects was used in addition to the approximately 670-subject first cohort. Rather than drawing on any new phenotypic data, the later analysis identified candidate immune exposures from TCR beta sequences and the way those sequences occurred across donors. A handful of DR-DQ haplotypes were handled as single units for association and clustering because linkage in the cohort was strong.

The cohort comprised some 730 healthy bone marrow donors. At the time of sampling, all cohort members were nominally healthy, though unrecorded immune exposures were likely present. The donor was CMV seronegative and was included in the group of a few hundred seronegative cohort members. A peripheral blood sample was provided by each donor, and peripheral blood mononuclear cells were used for TCR beta sequencing. Genomic DNA extraction from the blood cell samples was performed with the Qiagen DNeasy Blood Extraction Kit. Paper-wide results and their limitations: A further reported finding was that TCR beta sequences accurately predicted the HLA-A and HLA-B alleles for most subjects in the first cohort. The only immune exposure information available for the cohort was CMV serostatus. Over 15 rarely observed V segments, including chromosome 9 orphons, were excluded from the earlier analysis of several hundred of the donors because counts were too low. A later genetic analysis reported fewer N-insertions in productive TCRs among donors in an Asian-associated ancestry cluster than the roughly 640-donor mean. Three of the identified cytomegalovirus-associated TCR beta chains were confirmed in vitro to be specific for cytomegalovirus antigens. Sequencing depth was assumed to be roughly uniform across donors in the presence/absence analyses, though that assumption may not hold. In a later analysis, TCR association rates were found to vary across HLA loci, with the most associated TCRs seen for DRB1 alleles and the fewest for HLA-C alleles. According to a later analysis, most CMV-associated TCR beta chains appeared to be HLA-restricted, and the HLA associations seemed to be driven largely by CMV exposure. According to a later analysis, parvovirus B19, influenza, CMV and Epstein-Barr virus appeared linked to several top co-occurrence clusters. A later analysis found that HLA-associated TCR beta chains were more clonally expanded and had lower generation probabilities than equally common non-associated chains. The study gave a list of some 150 TCR beta chains associated with cytomegalovirus. Cytomegalovirus status was reported to be diagnosed by the classifier with high specificity and sensitivity in both the original and validation cohorts. When HLA alleles, especially DR and DQ, strongly co-occurred, TCR associations were difficult to assign to individual alleles. In a later genetic analysis, a missense DCLRE1C variant was associated with V-gene and J-gene trimming of TCR beta chains, and the association was replicated in an independent cohort. Correlated functional status among segregating V segments might reflect linkage disequilibrium, but an unknown experimental factor could not be ruled out. HLA typing was unavailable for some donors at each locus, so association tests used only the typed subset. Broadly in line with IMGT annotations, most TCR beta V segments showed up in productive rearrangements about 90% or about 30% of the time in an earlier analysis of around 600 of the donors. In this cohort, only TCR beta chains were sequenced, and detectable features were limited by the absence of alpha or paired-chain data. The sequencing pipeline was judged likely to have produced a cluster of highly shared sequence variants as a technical artifact. According to the authors, the approach could potentially be generalized to other disease states and immunological phenotypes. While some public TCRs were present in many individuals, most TCR sequences turned up only very rarely across donors. In a later analysis, 16,951 TCR beta sequences were associated with specific HLA alleles at a false discovery rate of 0.05.

The library was generated by the immunoSEQ multiplex PCR assay. A mixture of 60 forward primers for TCR Vbeta segments and 13 reverse primers for TCR Jbeta segments was used in the multiplex PCR. The CDR3 region of rearranged TCR beta genes was amplified from genomic DNA by a multiplex PCR assay. Amplified TCR beta libraries were sequenced as 87-base-pair reads on the Illumina HiSeq System. The authors' analysis ran thus. A later analysis counted some 74 million unique TCR beta chains across the 666 repertoires, and roughly 11 million of these chains were shared by at least two donors. Raw reads were error-corrected and collapsed into unique sequences with a nearest-neighbor algorithm that merged closely related sequences to remove PCR and sequencing errors. To assign V, D and J gene segments, CDR3 sequences were aligned to IMGT reference sequences. For a sequence to be retained, at least a six-nucleotide match to both a V gene segment and a J gene segment was required. A rearrangement counted as productive if the CDR3 had no stop codons and remained in frame with V and J, and every other rearrangement counted as non-productive. CDR3 was defined according to IMGT convention as the region running from the second conserved V-encoded cysteine to the conserved J-encoded phenylalanine. In an earlier analysis of more than 550 of the donors, sequences lacking an unambiguous match to a single V gene segment were excluded. An earlier analysis of about 590 of the donors classified V segments as functional when productive rearrangements were above 56.7% and as segregating when the standard deviation between donors was above 5%. A statistical classification framework was built for diagnosing cytomegalovirus status from the catalog of TCR beta chain sequences. In a later analysis, V and J genes were assigned by comparing TCR nucleotide sequences against IMGT/GENE-DB human TR gene sequences. In a later analysis, CDR3 sequences and most-parsimonious VDJ recombination scenarios were assigned using the TCRdist pipeline. A later analysis defined each TCR beta chain by its CDR3 amino acid sequence plus V-gene family, and excluded reads lacking a unique V-gene family. As a way to deal with suspected cross-contamination and a sequencing artifact, a later analysis dropped nearly 600 nucleotide sequences that were highly shared and had low generation probability. A later analysis calculated a clonal expansion index for each public chain from normalized within-repertoire ranks of inferred template counts. Generation probabilities in a later analysis came from a VDJ recombination model fitted to out-of-frame rearrangements, and those results were checked against IGoR. Hypergeometric tests were used in a later analysis to score TCR-TCR, TCR-HLA and TCR-CMV co-occurrence, with a repertoire-size bias correction applied to the TCR pairs. A later analysis estimated false discovery rates by permuting HLA or CMV assignments 20 times. A later analysis grouped co-occurring TCRs with DBSCAN, adding TCRdist sequence similarity when clustering within HLA-allele-positive subsets. Co-occurrence clustering excluded repertoires with fewer than 30,000 or more than 120,000 public chains, plus five with anomalous nucleotide sharing. TCRdb obtained this table from immuneACCESS and retained in-frame rearrangements with V and J assigned. These tables miss some clones; where compared with another copy, unresolved V genes account for less than half of the shortfall, and the remainder is unexplained. V and J calls plus clone size are reproduced from that table; the DNA served to infer D and trimming. In this sample the table shows some 180,000 clones, roughly three quarters of which occur a single time. The ten largest clones take up about 2.7% of the sample.

Turning to this clone: It lacks a known antigen. Base qualities are not recorded, but no much larger clone differs from it by a single base.

Material for sequencing was PBMCs. The receptor was isolated from a male donor in good health and CMV-seronegative.

Here the CDR3 is given as CSVAGGANYEQYF. The DNA sequence follows: TGCAGCGTTGCGGGTGGGGCCAACTACGAGCAGTACTTC. The chain joins TRBV29-1 to TRBJ2-7; the D gene is possibly TRBD1, with 5 bases matching. Measured from the cysteine to the phenylalanine, the CDR3 is 13 residues long. The only DNA kept is the CDR3, 39 bases in frame from the first base. V is clipped by 4 bases and J by 3 bases, and the sequence between their germline boundaries is 13 bases long. CDR1 and CDR2, per the germline V gene, are SQVTM and ANQGSEA.